The 25 T cell receptor beta chains in this list originate from one sample, sequenced in a study of molecular identifiers for immune sequencing clone quantification. TCRdb re-analysed the PCR reads in MiXCR, keeping a single row per CDR3 protein. The sample lists about 640,000 distinct CDR3 sequences; about 20% were seen once. Sequencing input: naive CD8+ T cells from blood, with Jurkat cell RNA spiked in. Documented subset: FACS-sorted CD8+CD4-CCR7+CD45RA+ naive T cells. The source is a human donor in good health. Some libraries in this study had Jurkat cell RNA spiked in.

This clonotype was recorded many times. The chain has TRBV27 and TRBJ1-5; tentatively, D is TRBD1 (5 bases). The germline V gene encodes CDR1 MNHEY and CDR2 SMNVEV (reference sequence). The CDR3 has 13 amino acids. V dropped 3 bases and J dropped 9 bases, with 12 bases sitting between them. The CDR3 DNA sequence: TGTGCCAGCAGTTTTTCGGCTGGGGCGCCCCAGCATTTT. Translation: CASSFSAGAPQHF.

This clonotype was seen many times. The rearrangement joins TRBV7-9 to TRBJ2-7, with D possibly matching TRBD2 (5 bases). The CDR3 runs to 14 residues. The germline V gene has CDR1 SEHNR and CDR2 FQNEAQ (reference sequence). Trimming removed 1 base from V and 3 bases from J, with 10 bases in between. CDR3 bases: TGTGCCAGCAGCTTAGTTGCTAGCTTCTACGAGCAGTACTTC. It specifies CASSLVASFYEQYF.

Only a few counts were recorded for this clonotype. The V gene is TRBV6-2 or TRBV6-3, the J gene TRBJ2-5; D is possibly TRBD2 (6 bases). Germline V gene data show CDR1 as MNHEY and CDR2 as SVGEGT. The CDR3 loop spans 13 amino acids. Between the trimmed V and J ends, which lost 8 bases and 1 base, there was a span of 11 bases. CDR3 region: CASGPGGQETQYF. As DNA, the CDR3 is TGTGCCAGCGGCCCCGGGGGCCAAGAGACCCAGTACTTC.

Regarding this clonotype: A much larger clone lies a single base off, so this may be a read error. It is likely a read error, because the conserved phenylalanine at the end of the CDR3 is missing. The V and J genes are TRBV23-1 and TRBJ2-2; D remains unclear. TRBV23-1 is labeled an ORF, and its function is uncertain. V shed 0 bases and J shed 1 base, with 9 bases lying between them. The CDR3 extends over 16 amino acids. The CDR3 loop is CASSQSEVKNTGELFL. DNA for the CDR3: TGCGCCAGCAGTCAATCGGAAGTTAAGAACACCGGGGAGCTGTTTCTT.

The V and J genes are TRBV5-1 and TRBJ2-7; perhaps TRBD2 as D (5 bases). Germline values: CDR1 SGHRS, CDR2 YFSETQ. Trimming took 2 bases from V and 3 from J, leaving 15 bases between them. The CDR3 runs to 15 residues. CDR3 sequence (DNA): TGCGCCAGCAGCTTATTTTCGGGGTCTAACTACGAGCAGTACTTC. This gives the protein CASSLFSGSNYEQYF.

This clonotype appeared many times. The chain links TRBV14 to TRBJ1-3; unclear D gene. The V end was cut by 1 base, the J end by 0 bases, with 7 bases between. CDR1 and CDR2 (germline): SGHDN, FVKESK. The CDR3 spans 15 residues. The CDR3 DNA follows: TGTGCCAGCAGCCAAGGTGGGAGCTCTGGAAACACCATATATTTT. It is translated as CASSQGGSSGNTIYF.

V gene TRBV19 combines with J gene TRBJ1-1; no firm D call. The germline V and J ends were trimmed by 5 bases and 0 bases, with 10 bases remaining between them. The CDR3 spans 14 residues. CDR1 is LNHDA, CDR2 SQIVND, per germline (reference sequence). CDR3 sequence reads: CASSEVRLNTEAFF. The CDR3 DNA is TGTGCCAGTAGTGAAGTCAGACTGAACACTGAAGCTTTCTTT.

There are many counts of this clonotype. The CDR3 DNA reads TGCAGTGCTGCGGGCCAGCGGAACTCCCACACAGATACGCAGTATTTT. This codes for CSAAGQRNSHTDTQYF. V usage is TRBV20-1 and J usage is TRBJ2-3; D is possibly TRBD2 (5 bases). This CDR3 spans 16 amino acids. The germline CDR1 and CDR2 sequences are DFQATT and SNEGSKA (reference sequence). Trimming removed 5 bases at V and 2 bases at J, with 20 bases between.

The chain links TRBV12-3 or TRBV12-4 to TRBJ2-7; either TRBD1 or TRBD2 may fit D (6 bases each). V dropped 0 bases and J dropped 1 base, with 19 bases sitting between them. The CDR3 contains 18 residues. The CDR3 coding sequence is TGTGCCAGCAGTTTAGCCGTCGGGGGCCAAAGCGCGTCCTACGAGCAGTACTTC. Amino acids: CASSLAVGGQSASYEQYF.

As to this clonotype: This sequence may be a read error, since a much larger clone differs from it by one base. The chain joins TRBV25-1 to TRBJ1-1; no firm D call. In germline, CDR1 is MGHDK, CDR2 SYGVNS. The CDR3 spans 11 residues. DNA for the CDR3: TGTGCCTGCAGTGATGGAGCCGAAAGTTTCTTT. This translates into CACSDGAESFF.

This clonotype was counted at least ten times. The chain couples TRBV6-5 to TRBJ2-6; D is possibly TRBD1 (5 bases). The germline V gene encodes CDR1 MNHEY and CDR2 SVGAGI. V lost 0 bases and J 0 bases, leaving 12 bases between the germline ends. The length of the CDR3 is 18 residues. DNA for the CDR3: TGTGCCAGCAGTTACTCGACAGCTTATTACTCTGGGGCCAACGTCCTGACTTTC. This sequence encodes CASSYSTAYYSGANVLTF.

Ten or more counts support this clonotype. The CDR3 DNA is TGTGCCAGCAGTTATGCGCTGGGCGGGATGAGCCCAGATACGCAGTATTTT. This codes for CASSYALGGMSPDTQYF. The chain combines TRBV6-5 with TRBJ2-3; D is possibly TRBD2 (6 bases). The CDR3 is made up of 17 amino acids. Per the germline V gene, CDR1 is MNHEY and CDR2 is SVGAGI. V lost 3 bases, J lost 4 bases, and 20 bases lay in between.

This clonotype was seen only a few times. The chain recombines TRBV7-9 with TRBJ2-5, with D possibly TRBD1 on 5 matching bases. The length of the CDR3 is 15 residues. The germline V gene encodes CDR1 SEHNR and CDR2 FQNEAQ (reference sequence). V was clipped by 6 bases and J by 4 bases, with 18 bases between them. The CDR3 bases are TGTGCCAGCAGGAACACAGGACGGTTACGAGAGACCCAGTACTTC. Translating it yields CASRNTGRLRETQYF.

This clonotype occurred many times. This chain joins TRBV9 and TRBJ1-4, with 8 bases matching TRBD1. The germline CDR1 and CDR2 sequences are SGDLS and YYNGEE. CDR3 size: 15 residues. V was clipped by 4 bases and J by 8 bases; unmatched bases: 10. CDR3 sequence: CASSLTGEANEKLFF. CDR3 bases: TGTGCCAGCAGCTTGACAGGGGAAGCAAACGAAAAACTGTTTTTT.

Regarding this clonotype: A read error may explain this, as a much larger clone is one base away. The chain joins TRBV12-3 or TRBV12-4 to TRBJ2-3, with D perhaps assigned TRBD1 or TRBD2 (5 bases each). V dropped 5 bases and J dropped 0 bases, with 12 bases sitting between them. The CDR3 contains 15 residues. CDR3 amino acids: CASSPRGDSTDTQYF. Here the CDR3 DNA reads TGTGCCAGCAGTCCCCGTGGGGACAGCACAGATACGCAGTATTTT.

This clonotype was counted ten times or more. This rearrangement joins TRBV4-1 to TRBJ2-1; 10 nucleotides agree with TRBD1. Germline lookup yields CDR1 MGHRA and CDR2 YSYEKL. The CDR3 length is 14 residues. V shed 1 base, J shed 9 bases, and the junction held 3 bases outside the gene matches. The CDR3 DNA reads TGCGCCAGCAGCCAAGGACAGGGGGCTGCTGAGCAGTTCTTC. This gives the protein CASSQGQGAAEQFF.

This clonotype was counted at least ten times. The chain uses TRBV30 and TRBJ2-7, with 7 nucleotides matching TRBD2. Germline CDR1 GTSNPN, CDR2 SVGIG (reference sequence). The CDR3 covers 12 residues. After removal of 8 bases from V and 4 bases from J, the junction contained 8 bases not matched to a gene. CDR3 nucleotides: TGTGCCGTTGGGGGGGATCAGTACGAGCAGTACTTC. It specifies CAVGGDQYEQYF.

The chain carries TRBV6-5 and TRBJ1-1, with D perhaps TRBD1 (6 bases). The CDR3 has 20 amino acids. The germline V gene has CDR1 MNHEY and CDR2 SVGAGI. Between the trimmed V and J ends, which lost 6 bases and 1 base, there was a span of 30 bases. DNA for the CDR3: TGTGCCAGCAGCCCCGGGGGGGCGATACGAATTAAGGAATGGAACACTGAAGCTTTCTTT. Protein product: CASSPGGAIRIKEWNTEAFF.

Notes on this clonotype: One base away lies a much larger clone, so this may be a sequencing read error. The chain combines TRBV3-1 with TRBJ2-5; 8 bases are shared with TRBD2. V was clipped by 6 bases and J by 7 bases; unmatched bases: 10. In germline, CDR1 is LGHDT, CDR2 YNNKEL (reference sequence). CDR3 size: 14 residues. This chain's CDR3 is CASSLAGAHGTQYF. The DNA for the CDR3 is TGTGCCAGCAGTCTAGCGGGCGCCCACGGGACCCAGTACTTC.

This clonotype was picked up many times. This chain uses TRBV6-2 or TRBV6-3 with TRBJ2-3; 15 nucleotides align to TRBD2. Germline V gene lookup returns CDR1 MNHEY and CDR2 SVGEGT. CDR3 length equals 18 residues. V lost 2 bases, J lost 3 bases, and 6 bases stayed unmatched. CDR3 sequence reads: CASSYRTSGRASTDTQYF. CDR3 in DNA: TGTGCCAGCAGTTACAGGACTAGCGGGAGGGCCTCGACAGATACGCAGTATTTT.

About this clonotype: It may be a read error: a sequence one base away is much more abundant. V gene TRBV9 combines with J gene TRBJ2-5; 7 nucleotides match TRBD1. V gave up 7 bases and J gave up 3 bases; unmatched junction bases: 12. The CDR3 runs to 15 residues. In germline, CDR1 is SGDLS, CDR2 YYNGEE. The CDR3 region has the DNA TGTGCCAGCGGCGCCTCTGGGACAGTTAAAGAGACCCAGTACTTC. Its protein is CASGASGTVKETQYF.

This clonotype was seen a handful of times. One end of the junction is discordant with germline, which a read error may explain. V gene TRBV12-3 or TRBV12-4 combines with J gene TRBJ2-7; possibly TRBD2 for D (6 bases). The CDR3 is 15 residues long. This CDR3 is CASSPSGLRGREQCF. The CDR3 DNA follows: TGTGCCAGCAGTCCCTCGGGACTGAGAGGCAGGGAGCAGTGCTTC.

The table lists this clonotype with a few counts. This chain uses TRBV11-2 with TRBJ2-4; D call uncertain. The V gene lost 1 base and the J gene lost 0 bases, with 10 bases spanning the gap. This CDR3 region has 16 residues. The V gene's germline CDR1 is SGHAT and CDR2 FQNNGV. CDR3 loop: CASSLGAGVAKNIQYF. The CDR3 DNA is TGTGCCAGCAGCTTAGGGGCAGGAGTAGCCAAAAACATTCAGTACTTC.

On this clonotype: This may arise from a read error, as a much more abundant clone is one base away. The rearrangement joins TRBV21-1 to TRBJ2-7; the table calls TRBD2, which could not be checked here. TRBV21-1 is recorded as a pseudogene. This CDR3 spans 21 amino acids. The CDR3 region has the DNA TGTGCCAGCAGCCCAAGCAGAAGAAATCCCTTCCGCGTTTTCTCGTTTAGCGTGCAGTACTTC. It specifies CASSPSRRNPFRVFSFSVQYF.

This sequence joins TRBV5-1 and TRBJ2-1; 16 bases match TRBD2. V lost 4 bases to trimming and J lost 6 bases; unmatched junction nucleotides: 13. CDR1 SGHRS and CDR2 YFSETQ come from the germline V gene. This CDR3 contains 19 residues. This chain's CDR3 is CASSPHGTSGRASGNEQFF. The CDR3 DNA sequence: TGCGCCAGCAGCCCGCACGGGACTAGCGGGAGGGCATCGGGCAATGAGCAGTTCTTC.